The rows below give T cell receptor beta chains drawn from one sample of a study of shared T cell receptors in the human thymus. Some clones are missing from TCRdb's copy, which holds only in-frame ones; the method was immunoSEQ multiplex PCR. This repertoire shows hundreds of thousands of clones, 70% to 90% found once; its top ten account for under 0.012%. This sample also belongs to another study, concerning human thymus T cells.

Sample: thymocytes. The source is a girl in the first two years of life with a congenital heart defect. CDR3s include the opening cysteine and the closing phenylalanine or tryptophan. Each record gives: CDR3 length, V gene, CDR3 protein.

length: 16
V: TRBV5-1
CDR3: CASSLSSGGGADTQYF

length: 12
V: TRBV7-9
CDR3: CASSWMGREQYF

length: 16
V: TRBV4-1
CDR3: CASSLRTGLSNQPQHF

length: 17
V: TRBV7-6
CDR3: CASSLGIRAGGNYEQYF

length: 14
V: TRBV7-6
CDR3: CASSPGTGGTEAFF

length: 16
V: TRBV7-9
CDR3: CASSLGRLAGKETQYF

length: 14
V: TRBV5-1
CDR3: CASSLGTGRQPQHF

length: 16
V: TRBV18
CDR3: CASSPPGRPGFYGYTF

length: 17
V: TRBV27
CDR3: CASSATPRGAPDEKLFF

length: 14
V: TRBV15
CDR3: CATSSRGMGEKLFF

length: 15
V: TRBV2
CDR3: CASRRLAGPLLELFF

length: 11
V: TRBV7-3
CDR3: CASSITDTQYF

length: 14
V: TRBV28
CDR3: CASRLSGDGEGYTF

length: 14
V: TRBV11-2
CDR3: CASSSPRDASPLHF

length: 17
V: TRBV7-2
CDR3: CASIAGEPMTNTGELFF

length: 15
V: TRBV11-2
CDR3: CASSLDGSLNSPLHF